Described below is a single T cell receptor (beta chain) sequence and its context. Its specificity is not known. These data belong to a study of beta chain features in type 1 diabetes. Study-wide results and caveats: In all four CD4+ subsets, TCRB CDR3 length was significantly, moderately reduced in type 1 diabetes.

All of the isolated RNA was reverse transcribed, so expressed TCRB transcripts were sequenced. TCRdb keeps only in-frame clones here, not all; method: immunoSEQ multiplex PCR. This table holds around 250,000 clones, about 15% found once. Each of the sorted populations had a purity greater than 95%. Sample: naive CD4+ T cells from blood. The sequence was obtained from a man aged 25 to 45 with type 1 diabetes.

CDR3: CAISESNTYNEQFF. The DNA of the CDR3 is TGTGCCATCAGTGAGTCGAACACCTACAATGAGCAGTTCTTC. The V and J genes are TRBV10-3 and TRBJ2-1; D not resolved. Germline CDR1 reads ENHRY; CDR2 reads SYGVKD. The CDR3 has 14 residues. V was pared by 0 bases and J by 2 bases, with 5 bases between.